This passage covers 15 T cell receptor beta chains from one sample sequenced in a study of T cell responses to AZD1222 COVID-19 vaccine. TCRdb's copy holds only in-frame clones and misses some; the assay was immunoSEQ multiplex PCR. The sample has 90,000 or so clones; about 88% are singletons. The input for sequencing was peripheral blood, taken on day 0 of AZD1222 vaccination. The receptors derive from an adult in good health.

V usage is TRBV6-2 or TRBV6-3 and J usage is TRBJ2-4; TRBD1 matches at 9 bases. This CDR3 region has 16 residues. J gave up 6 bases and V 0 bases, and 6 bases lay outside the gene matches. Germline V lookup: CDR1 MNHEY, CDR2 SVGEGT. CDR3 in DNA: TGTGCCAGCAGTTACTCTACTCCGGGACAGGGAAACATTCAGTACTTC. This encodes CASSYSTPGQGNIQYF.

This chain connects TRBV5-1 to TRBJ2-5, with TRBD2 identical over 14 bases. CDR1 and CDR2 from the germline V gene are SGHRS and YFSETQ. This CDR3 is built from 15 residues. J was trimmed by 5 bases and V by 1 base; bases with no gene match: 1. For the CDR3, the DNA is TGCGCCAGCAGCTTGTGGACTAGCGGGGGGGAGACCCAGTACTTC. Protein product: CASSLWTSGGETQYF.

The V and J genes are TRBV9 and TRBJ1-5; 7 bases map to TRBD1. V dropped 3 bases and J dropped 6; count of bases not matched to a gene: 9. Germline V lookup: CDR1 SGDLS, CDR2 YYNGEE. This CDR3 region has 15 residues. CDR3: CASSAKGARGQPQHF. The CDR3 nucleotides read TGTGCCAGCAGCGCGAAGGGGGCTCGGGGTCAGCCCCAGCATTTT.

The rearrangement joins TRBV12-3 or TRBV12-4 to TRBJ1-2, with D maybe TRBD1 (5 bases). Trimming left V 3 bases short and J 4 bases short, with 9 bases between. This CDR3 contains 13 residues. The CDR3 sequence is CASSLGQSYGYTF. The CDR3 DNA reads TGTGCCAGCAGTTTGGGGCAGTCCTATGGCTACACCTTC.

The rearrangement uses TRBV12-3 or TRBV12-4 and TRBJ2-7, with 11 bases aligning to TRBD1. This CDR3 region has 13 residues. V gave up 11 bases and J gave up 2 bases; unmatched junction bases: 5. The CDR3 sequence is CAGLGQGAYEQYF. Here the CDR3 DNA reads TGTGCCGGCTTGGGACAGGGGGCCTACGAGCAGTACTTC.

The chain joins TRBV5-6 to TRBJ2-1, with no clear D. Germline-derived CDR1 and CDR2 are SGHDT and YYEEEE. The CDR3 runs to 11 residues. Trimming left V 1 base short and J 9 bases short, with 5 bases between. The CDR3 DNA reads TGTGCCAGCAGCTTGCAGGCTGAGCAGTTCTTC. Translation gives CASSLQAEQFF.

The chain combines TRBV4-1 with TRBJ2-5; no clear D gene. The V gene's germline CDR1 is MGHRA and CDR2 YSYEKL. The CDR3 covers 14 residues. V was shortened by 1 base and J by 1 base, with 7 bases between the two germline ends. As DNA, the CDR3 is TGCGCCAGCAGCCAAGCAGCTGTCCAAGAGACCCAGTACTTC. The encoded protein is CASSQAAVQETQYF.

This clone came up once. The CDR3 DNA reads TGCGCCAGCAGCTTGGGCTTTATAGCGGGGGGCGGCAATGAGCAGTTCTTC. Translated, it gives CASSLGFIAGGGNEQFF. This rearrangement joins TRBV5-1 to TRBJ2-1, with TRBD2 matching over 10 bases. Germline CDR1 is SGHRS and CDR2 is YFSETQ. The CDR3 is made up of 17 amino acids. Trimming cost V 0 bases and J 6 bases; bases outside gene matches: 9.

The rearrangement links TRBV4-2 to TRBJ1-1, with D unresolved. Germline CDR1 reads LGHNA; CDR2 reads YNFKEQ. The CDR3 totals 16 residues. V lost 1 base and J 0 bases, leaving 12 bases between the germline ends. CDR3: CASSQVLRAMNTEAFF. Written as DNA, the CDR3 is TGTGCCAGCAGCCAAGTTTTAAGGGCCATGAACACTGAAGCTTTCTTT.

The chain employs TRBV7-2 and TRBJ1-5; unclear D gene. Trimming removed 0 bases from V and 5 bases from J, with 11 bases in between. Germline values: CDR1 SGHTA, CDR2 FQGNSA. This CDR3 is 15 amino acids long. Here the CDR3 DNA reads TGTGCCAGCAGCTTAGCCCCCCTCTCGGATCAGCCCCAGCATTTT. Its translation is CASSLAPLSDQPQHF.

The chain combines TRBV18 with TRBJ1-1; D call uncertain. Germline V CDR1 and CDR2: KGHSH, LQKENI. V lost 2 bases and J lost 0, with 7 bases in between. The CDR3 covers 14 residues. The CDR3 loop reads CASSPGGVNTEAFF. CDR3 coding DNA: TGTGCCAGCTCACCAGGCGGGGTGAACACTGAAGCTTTCTTT. The variable domain in full, completed from reference TRBV18 and TRBJ1-1, reads NAGVMQNPRHLVRRRGQEARLRCSPMKGHSHVYWYRQLPEEGLKFMVYLQKENIIDESGMPKERFSAEFPKEGPSILRIQQVVRGDSAAYFCASSPGGVNTEAFFGQGTRLTVV.

The V gene is TRBV19, the J gene TRBJ2-1, with D uncertain. CDR3 length: 15 amino acids. Trimming removed 3 bases from V and 8 bases from J, with 17 bases in between. Germline V gives CDR1 LNHDA, CDR2 SQIVND (reference sequence). CDR3 DNA: TGTGCCAGTAGTATGGGTAGGACGCCCCCGGATGAGCAGTTCTTC. As protein: CASSMGRTPPDEQFF.

The V call is TRBV12-5, the J call TRBJ1-1; the D is unclear. CDR1 and CDR2 from the germline V gene are LGHNT and FRNRAP. The V gene lost 2 bases and the J gene lost 11 bases, with 9 bases spanning the gap. CDR3 length: 11 residues. The CDR3 DNA follows: TGTGCTAGTGGTTTGCCTCAACGGGCTTTCTTT. Protein: CASGLPQRAFF.

The rearrangement uses TRBV18 and TRBJ1-1; 7 bases fit TRBD1. Trimming at V came to 2 bases and at J to 9 bases, leaving 6 bases not matched to a gene. CDR1 and CDR2 (germline): KGHSH, LQKENI. The CDR3 runs 13 residues. The chain's CDR3 is CASSPDRAGKAFF. The CDR3 coding sequence is TGTGCCAGCTCACCAGACAGGGCTGGGAAAGCTTTCTTT. The whole variable domain, filled in from reference TRBV18 and TRBJ1-1, reads NAGVMQNPRHLVRRRGQEARLRCSPMKGHSHVYWYRQLPEEGLKFMVYLQKENIIDESGMPKERFSAEFPKEGPSILRIQQVVRGDSAAYFCASSPDRAGKAFFGQGTRLTVV.

The rearrangement links TRBV19 to TRBJ2-7, with D possibly being TRBD2 (6 bases). V was pared by 3 bases and J by 0 bases, with 12 bases between. The CDR3 spans 15 residues. Germline V CDR1 and CDR2: LNHDA, SQIVND (reference sequence). The CDR3 reads CASSMGHGGSYEQYF. The CDR3 DNA reads as TGTGCCAGTAGTATGGGGCACGGGGGCTCCTACGAGCAGTACTTC.